This T cell receptor (beta chain) was identified in a study of response to subunit inactivated influenza vaccine. Regarding the study as a whole: It was the authors' suggestion that each seasonal influenza vaccination recruits few new T cells.

The ends were cut back, 3 bases at V and 0 bases at J, with 9 bases in the middle. The CDR3 is made up of 15 amino acids. Germline V gene lookup returns CDR1 DFQATT and CDR2 SNEGSKA (reference sequence). TCRdb processed the RT-PCR reads anew with MiXCR; each CDR3 protein has one entry. The table includes over 750,000 distinct CDR3 sequences, about 20% detected once. Concerning this clonotype itself: What it recognizes is unknown.

This sample comprised PBMCs from blood, obtained roughly 5 days after vaccination. This TCR came from a man aged 45-65 years who received an inactivated influenza vaccine. The chain combines TRBV20-1 with TRBJ2-6; D ambiguous. In DNA, the CDR3 is TGCAGTGCTAGGAGCGTGAGCTCTGGGGCCAACGTCCTGACTTTC. This codes for CSARSVSSGANVLTF.